This T cell receptor (beta chain) was found in a study of T-cell reconstitution after alpha-beta-depleted transplantation in children. This sample's TCRbeta library carried unique molecular identifier barcodes. TCRdb recomputed calls from the PCR reads with MiXCR, one row per CDR3 protein. This sample has about 400,000 distinct CDR3 sequences, with roughly 22% found just once. V was pared by 4 bases and J by 1 base, with 8 bases between. The CDR3 extends over 13 amino acids. Germline V CDR1 and CDR2: SGHRS, YFSETQ. This clonotype was obtained from a human donor who donated a stem cell graft to a child with acute myeloid leukemia. The material was PBMCs from the stem cell graft donor, obtained from the stem cell graft. This sequence joins TRBV5-1 and TRBJ1-1; D is uncertain. DNA for the CDR3: TGCGCCAGCAGCGCGGACCAGAACACTGAAGCTTTCTTT. It specifies CASSADQNTEAFF.